Here is one TCR beta chain with its context. Its antigen is still unknown. The data were taken from a study of response to subunit inactivated influenza vaccine. Study-level findings and limits: Few additional T cells are recruited per seasonal influenza vaccination, authors suggested.

TCRdb processed the RT-PCR reads anew with MiXCR; each CDR3 protein has one entry. In the table there are roughly 760,000 distinct CDR3 sequences, 21% of which are singletons. The CDR3 is 18 amino acids. Looked up from germline, CDR1 is LGHNA and CDR2 is YSLEER. J was trimmed by 0 bases and V by 2 bases; bases with no gene match: 5. The receptor comes from a man aged 45-60 years who received an inactivated influenza vaccine. The chain combines TRBV4-3 with TRBJ2-2; 11 bases line up with TRBD2. Material: PBMCs from blood, obtained 5 days after vaccination. For the CDR3, the DNA is TGCGCCAGCAGCCAATTTCAGACTAGCGGGACGAACACCGGGGAGCTGTTTTTT. It is translated as CASSQFQTSGTNTGELFF.